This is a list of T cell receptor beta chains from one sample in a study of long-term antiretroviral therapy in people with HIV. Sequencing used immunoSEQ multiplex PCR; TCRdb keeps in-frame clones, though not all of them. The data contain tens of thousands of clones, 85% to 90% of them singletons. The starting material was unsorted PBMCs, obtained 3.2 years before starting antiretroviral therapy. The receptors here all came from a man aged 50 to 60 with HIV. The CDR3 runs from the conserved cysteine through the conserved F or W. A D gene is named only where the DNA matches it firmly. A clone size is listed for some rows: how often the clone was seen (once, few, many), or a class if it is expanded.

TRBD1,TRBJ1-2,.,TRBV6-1,TGTGCCAGCAGTCTACAGGGGGCGGAGTATGGCTACACCTTC,CASSLQGAEYGYTF
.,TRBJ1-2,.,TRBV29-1,TGCAGCGTTGGAGACGGTGCCTATGGCTACACCTTC,CSVGDGAYGYTF
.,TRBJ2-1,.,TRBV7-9,TGTGCCAGCAGCTTACAGGGGTATGAGCAGTTCTTC,CASSLQGYEQFF
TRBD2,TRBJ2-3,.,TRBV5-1,TGCGCCAGCAGCGTTAGCGGGGGGCGCGGAGATACGCAGTATTTT,CASSVSGGRGDTQYF
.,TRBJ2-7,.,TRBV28,TGTGCCAGCAGTTCCAACTCCTGGAGGAGCTCCTACGAGCAGTACTTC,CASSSNSWRSSYEQYF
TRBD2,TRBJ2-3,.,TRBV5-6,TGTGCCAGCAGAACTACAATGGGGGGGTCAACAGATACGCAGTATTTT,CASRTTMGGSTDTQYF
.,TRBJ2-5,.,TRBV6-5,TGTGCCAGCAGTTTACAGGGCAGGGAGACCCAGTACTTC,CASSLQGRETQYF
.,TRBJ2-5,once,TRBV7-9,TGTGCCAGCAGCTTGACACGGCCTCCAGAGGAGGAGACCCAGTACTTC,CASSLTRPPEEETQYF
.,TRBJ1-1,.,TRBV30,TGTGCCTGGATTGTTCGGGGCCCGAACACTGAAGCTTTCTTT,CAWIVRGPNTEAFF
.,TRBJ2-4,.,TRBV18,TGTGCCAGCTCACCACCGGCACTAGCCAAAAACATTCAGTACTTC,CASSPPALAKNIQYF
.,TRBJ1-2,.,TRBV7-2,TGTGCCAGCAGCGGCCTTAGAGCTGCCGTTGCTGGCTACACCTTC,CASSGLRAAVAGYTF
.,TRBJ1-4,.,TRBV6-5,TGTGCCAGCAGACCCGACACGGGTAATGAAAAACTGTTTTTT,CASRPDTGNEKLFF
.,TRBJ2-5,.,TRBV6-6,TGTGCCAGCAGTTCCAGGGCGGAGACCCAGTACTTC,CASSSRAETQYF
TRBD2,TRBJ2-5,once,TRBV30,TGTGCCCGGGGGGGTAGCGGCGGATTTTGGGGGGAAGAGACCCAGTACTTC,CARGGSGGFWGEETQYF
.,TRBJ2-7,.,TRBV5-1,TGCGCCAGCCATATGGGTGTGTCTTCCGAGCAGTACTTC,CASHMGVSSEQYF
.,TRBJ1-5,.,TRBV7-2,TGTGCCAGCAGCTTAGCGCGCGATCAGCCCCAGCATTTT,CASSLARDQPQHF
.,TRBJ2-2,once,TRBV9,TGTGCCAGCAGAAGGGGGGCGGCCGGGGAGCTGTTTTTT,CASRRGAAGELFF
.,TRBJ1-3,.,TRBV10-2,TGCGCCAGCAGTCAGGGTGTCGGGGTTGGAAACACCATATATTTT,CASSQGVGVGNTIYF
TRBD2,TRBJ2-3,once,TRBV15,TGTGCCACCAGCAGAGATCGGCCTAGCGGGGGAGAGGTGCAGTATTTT,CATSRDRPSGGEVQYF
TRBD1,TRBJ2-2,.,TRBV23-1,TGCGCCAGCAGTCGACGACAGGGGGCTGGAAACACCGGGGAGCTGTTTTTT,CASSRRQGAGNTGELFF
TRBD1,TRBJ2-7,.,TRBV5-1,TGCGCCAGCAGCTTGGAGACAGGGGGTTTCTCCTACGAGCAGTACTTC,CASSLETGGFSYEQYF
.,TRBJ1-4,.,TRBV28,TGTGCCAGCACCAAACGGAGAAATAATGAAAAACTGTTTTTT,CASTKRRNNEKLFF
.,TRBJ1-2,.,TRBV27,TGTGCCAGCAGTTTATCCGGGTCAAGGAGTCGAAACTATGGCTACACCTTC,CASSLSGSRSRNYGYTF
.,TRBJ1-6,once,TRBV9,TGTGCCAGCAGCGTAGATCGGGCAGGCCTAGGTGGTTCACCCCTCCACTTT,CASSVDRAGLGGSPLHF
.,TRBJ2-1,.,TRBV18,TGTGCCAGCTCACGCTGGACACCGGGGGACAATGAGCAGTTCTTC,CASSRWTPGDNEQFF
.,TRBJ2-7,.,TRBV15,TGTGCCACCAGCTTCGGATTGGGCAGCTCCTACGAGCAGTACTTC,CATSFGLGSSYEQYF
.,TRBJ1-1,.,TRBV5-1,TGCGCCAGCAGCTTCGCAGGGGACGGAACTGAAGCTTTCTTT,CASSFAGDGTEAFF